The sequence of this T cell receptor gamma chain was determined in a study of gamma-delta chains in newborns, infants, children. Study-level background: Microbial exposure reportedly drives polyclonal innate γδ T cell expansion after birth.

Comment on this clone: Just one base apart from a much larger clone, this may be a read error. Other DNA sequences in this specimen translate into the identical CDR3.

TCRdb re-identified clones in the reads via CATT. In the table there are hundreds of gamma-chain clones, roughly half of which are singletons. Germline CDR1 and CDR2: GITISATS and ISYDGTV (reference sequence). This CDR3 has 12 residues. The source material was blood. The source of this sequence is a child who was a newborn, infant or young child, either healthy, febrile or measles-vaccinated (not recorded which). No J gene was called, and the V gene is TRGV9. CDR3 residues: CALWEVQYKKLF. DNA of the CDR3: TGTGCCTTGTGGGAGGTGCAATATAAGAAGCTCTTT.